This T cell receptor beta chain was recorded in a study of Graves' ophthalmopathy and Graves' hyperthyroidism. General study findings and limits: Cross-validated, the 13-signature model showed 87.88%/81.08% sensitivity/specificity, and 80%/75% in the test set.

The study amplified TCR beta CDR3 regions using RNA transcripts. The library came from an HTBI-primed first-round RT-PCR and a second-round multiplex PCR. In TCRdb, the multiplex PCR reads were re-called with MiXCR into one record per CDR3 protein. The profile shows about 370,000 distinct CDR3 sequences, 15% to 20% of them singletons. Clinical symptoms, serum thyroxine, TRAb, thyroid ultrasound and orbital computed tomography formed the basis of diagnosis. This clonotype has at least ten counts. Its antigen is still unknown. The CDR3 consists of 11 residues. Germline lookup yields CDR1 LGHNT and CDR2 FRNRAP. The V gene lost 6 bases and the J gene lost 8 bases, with 8 bases spanning the gap.

This sequence originates from an adult woman with stable Graves' hyperthyroidism. Sequenced input: peripheral blood. The rearrangement joins TRBV12-5 to TRBJ1-3, with no clear D. The chain's CDR3 is CASGTAHTIYF. CDR3 nucleotide sequence: TGTGCTAGTGGCACGGCGCACACCATATATTTT.